Sequencing of this T cell receptor (beta chain) was carried out in a study of cytotoxic CD8 clonotypes in ibrutinib-treated CLL. Sequencing used immunoSEQ multiplex PCR; TCRdb keeps in-frame clones, though not all of them. The sample comprises some 130,000 clones, roughly 88% of which are singletons, and roughly 2% rests with the top ten. Germline V gene sequence: CDR1 SGDLS, CDR2 YYNGEE. The V gene lost 1 base and the J gene lost 1 base, with 7 bases spanning the gap. The CDR3 has 14 amino acids. A note on this clone: Its antigen is still unknown.

Notes on the study in general: Sustained-remission and progressing patients' sampling times differed. Public clonotypes were seen rarely and were contracted or stable on treatment.

The sample in question was PBMCs, obtained after 24 months of ibrutinib treatment. This chain links TRBV9 with TRBJ2-3, with no clear D. The clonotype was recovered from a human donor with chronic lymphocytic leukemia. CDR3 protein: CASSVQGGTDTQYF. CDR3 sequence (DNA): TGTGCCAGCAGCGTACAAGGAGGCACAGATACGCAGTATTTT.